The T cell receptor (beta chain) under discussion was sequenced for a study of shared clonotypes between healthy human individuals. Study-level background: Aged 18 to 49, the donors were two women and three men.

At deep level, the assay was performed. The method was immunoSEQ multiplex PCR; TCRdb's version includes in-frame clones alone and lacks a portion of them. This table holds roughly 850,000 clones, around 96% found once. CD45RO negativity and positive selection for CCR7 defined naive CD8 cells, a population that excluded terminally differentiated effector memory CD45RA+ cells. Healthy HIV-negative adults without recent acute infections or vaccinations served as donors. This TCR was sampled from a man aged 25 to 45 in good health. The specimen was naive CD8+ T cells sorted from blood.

In DNA form, the CDR3 reads TGTGCCAGCAGCCCGGGACAGGGTGCAACTAATGAAAAACTGTTTTTT. Its translation: CASSPGQGATNEKLFF. The chain uses TRBV7-9 and TRBJ1-4; 9 positions match TRBD1. CDR1 is SEHNR, CDR2 FQNEAQ, per germline (reference sequence). This CDR3 has 16 amino acids. V lost 5 bases to trimming and J lost 0 bases; unmatched junction nucleotides: 4.